This T cell receptor beta chain was recorded in a study of T-cell memory formation after mild COVID-19. MiXCR was run by TCRdb on the 5' RACE reads, yielding one entry per CDR3 protein. The data contain a few hundred thousand distinct CDR3 sequences, roughly a fifth of them singletons. For this clonotype: Its antigen is as yet unknown.

Trimming took off 3 bases at V and 2 bases at J, with 10 bases between the two ends. The CDR3 sequence is 13 residues long. Germline V CDR1 and CDR2: DFQATT, SNEGSKA (reference sequence). Study results and limitations: Contracting clones from day 15 to 85 had balanced CD4/CD8; later expanders favoured CD4+. Second-wave clones that peaked on day 37 lacked confirmed SARS-CoV-2 specificity.

This chain joins TRBV20-1 and TRBJ2-5, with a weak D call TRBD1 (6 bases). Sequenced input: PBMCs or a T cell subset sorted from them (not recorded which). This TCR came from a man aged 18 to 30 who had mild COVID-19 (a few samples of this study predate the infection). Cell type and time point are not known. CDR3 residues: CSASGDKQETQYF. DNA for the CDR3: TGCAGTGCTAGCGGGGACAAACAAGAGACCCAGTACTTC.